These 18 T cell receptor beta chains were sequenced from one sample in a study of blood T cell repertoires in COVID-19. Clones were sequenced by immunoSEQ multiplex PCR, and TCRdb holds only the in-frame ones, with some missing. Altogether 200,000 to 250,000 clones are present, just under 85% being singletons, with the ten largest covering roughly 9.8%. The sample comprised peripheral blood. These receptors originate from a man older than 75 with acute or convalescent COVID-19.

The V call is TRBV28, the J call TRBJ1-5; 10 bases are a match to TRBD1. The ends lost 8 bases at V and 5 bases at J; junction bases unmatched: 9. The CDR3 extends over 15 amino acids. The V gene's germline CDR1 is MDHEN and CDR2 SYDVKM. The CDR3 region has the DNA TGTGCCAGCGCGTCGAGGACAGGGGGATATCAGCCCCAGCATTTT. It translates to CASASRTGGYQPQHF.

The chain joins TRBV7-2 to TRBJ1-1; 7 bases map to TRBD1. Unmatched junction bases numbered 0, after V lost 1 base and J lost 1 base. CDR1 is SGHTA and CDR2 is FQGNSA in the germline V gene. The CDR3 totals 14 residues. CDR3 sequence: CASSLGTGNTEAFF. Here the CDR3 DNA reads TGTGCCAGCAGCTTAGGGACAGGGAACACTGAAGCTTTCTTT.

V gene TRBV24-1 combines with J gene TRBJ2-1; TRBD2 matches at 9 bases. The germline gives CDR1 KGHDR, CDR2 SFDVKD. V lost 7 bases, J lost 3 bases, and 15 bases stayed unmatched. This CDR3 is 18 amino acids long. In DNA, the CDR3 is TGTGCCACCAGAGCCAAGAGTCCGGGAGCGGGAGGCTACAATGAGCAGTTCTTC. It translates to CATRAKSPGAGGYNEQFF.

This sequence joins TRBV5-6 and TRBJ1-5; D is perhaps TRBD1 (5 bases). With 3 bases removed from V and 4 bases from J, the gap between germline ends came to 11 bases. CDR3 length: 14 residues. Per germline, CDR1 SGHDT and CDR2 YYEEEE. Here the CDR3 DNA reads TGTGCCAGCAGCTCCTACAGGATGAATCAGCCCCAGCATTTT. Translated, it gives CASSSYRMNQPQHF.

The J gene is TRBJ1-2, the V gene TRBV6-5; D not resolved. This CDR3 comprises 13 residues. V lost 0 bases, J lost 8 bases, and 10 bases lay in between. Germline V gene data show CDR1 as MNHEY and CDR2 as SVGAGI. This CDR3 reads CASSYSGGQGYTF. In DNA, the CDR3 is TGTGCCAGCAGTTACTCCGGAGGGCAGGGCTACACCTTC.

The CDR3 region has the DNA TGTGCCAGCTCACTTTGGACAGGGATAGATTCCGAGCAGTACTTC. Translated: CASSLWTGIDSEQYF. The rearrangement links TRBV18 to TRBJ2-7; 8 bases match TRBD1. CDR3 size: 15 residues. The V gene end was trimmed by 4 bases and the J gene end by 6 bases; junction bases not matched to a gene: 11. Germline-derived CDR1 and CDR2 are KGHSH and LQKENI.

The rearrangement uses TRBV21-1 and TRBJ2-5; TRBD1 was called by the table and not checked on the DNA. TRBV21-1 is termed a pseudogene. The length of the CDR3 is 17 residues. Written as DNA, the CDR3 is TGTGCCAGCAGCATAGACCACCGTGAGGGGGCGAAGGAGACCCAGTACTTC. Its protein product is CASSIDHREGAKETQYF.

The chain recombines TRBV28 with TRBJ1-5; TRBD1 matches 9 bases. The germline CDR1 and CDR2 sequences are MDHEN and SYDVKM. V was pared by 3 bases and J by 7 bases, with 7 bases of the junction left unmatched. The CDR3 length is 15 residues. The CDR3 DNA reads as TGTGCCAGCAGTTTTAGACAGGGGGGGAAGCAGCCCCAGCATTTT. Amino acids: CASSFRQGGKQPQHF.

The rearrangement links TRBV5-1 to TRBJ2-3; tentatively, D is TRBD1 (6 bases). The CDR3 is 16 amino acids. Germline V gene lookup returns CDR1 SGHRS and CDR2 YFSETQ. Trimming pared 4 bases from V and 6 bases from J, leaving 21 bases between. CDR3 DNA sequence: TGCGCCAGCAGCCCAACTACAGGGAATATATGGGATACGCAGTATTTT. It encodes CASSPTTGNIWDTQYF.

This clone appeared a single time. This chain connects TRBV6-1 to TRBJ2-7, with 7 bases that match TRBD2. Per germline, CDR1 MNHNS and CDR2 SASEGT. Trimming at V came to 0 bases and at J to 3 bases, leaving 2 bases not matched to a gene. CDR3 length equals 14 residues. The CDR3 protein is CASSEAQRGYEQYF. The CDR3 DNA reads as TGTGCCAGCAGTGAAGCGCAGCGGGGCTACGAGCAGTACTTC.

The chain employs TRBV24-1 and TRBJ2-6; TRBD1 might be the D (5 bases). CDR1 and CDR2 from the germline V gene are KGHDR and SFDVKD. The CDR3 consists of 14 residues. Trimming cost V 5 bases and J 4 bases, with 8 bases left between them. The CDR3 protein is CATSAGYGANVLTF. The CDR3 coding sequence is TGTGCCACCAGTGCAGGGTACGGGGCCAACGTCCTGACTTTC.

This chain uses TRBV5-1 with TRBJ1-1, with a tentative D call TRBD1 (6 bases). CDR1 is SGHRS and CDR2 is YFSETQ in the germline V gene. The germline V and J ends were trimmed by 5 bases and 1 base, with 15 bases remaining between them. The CDR3 contains 15 residues. CDR3 loop: CASSFNTGQNTEAFF. The CDR3 DNA reads as TGCGCCAGCAGTTTTAACACAGGGCAGAACACTGAAGCTTTCTTT.

This chain links TRBV20-1 with TRBJ2-7; D uncertain. With 3 bases removed from V and 2 bases from J, the gap between germline ends came to 14 bases. The length of the CDR3 is 14 residues. Germline CDR1 and CDR2: DFQATT and SNEGSKA (reference sequence). CDR3 nucleotides: TGCAGTGCTAGTCTACCCAGGCTCCCCTACGAGCAGTACTTC. Its protein product is CSASLPRLPYEQYF.

A few counts support this clone. The rearrangement links TRBV6-6 to TRBJ2-7; 9 bases are shared with TRBD1. This CDR3 contains 15 residues. Germline trimming cut 0 bases from V and 6 bases from J; bases unmatched to any gene: 6. Germline CDR1 is MNHNY and CDR2 is SVGAGI (reference sequence). In DNA form, the CDR3 reads TGTGCCAGCAGTTACTCAGGGACAGGGAACCGCGAGCAGTACTTC. This codes for CASSYSGTGNREQYF.

The chain couples TRBV4-1 to TRBJ2-7, with 10 positions matching TRBD1. The trim removed 1 base at V and 4 bases at J, leaving 4 bases unmatched. The V gene's germline CDR1 is MGHRA and CDR2 YSYEKL. CDR3 length: 15 amino acids. CDR3 in amino acids: CASSQGGQGLYEQYF. The CDR3 DNA reads TGCGCCAGCAGCCAAGGGGGACAGGGGTTATACGAGCAGTACTTC.

This rearrangement joins TRBV24-1 to TRBJ1-2; 7 positions agree with TRBD1. Trimming took 3 bases from V and 5 from J; bases not matched to a gene: 8. There are 15 residues in the CDR3. Per germline, CDR1 KGHDR and CDR2 SFDVKD. Written as DNA, the CDR3 is TGTGCCACCAGTGATCCTACCGGGACAGCATATGGCTACACCTTC. This sequence encodes CATSDPTGTAYGYTF.

The rearrangement links TRBV29-1 to TRBJ1-2; D unresolved. Looked up from germline, CDR1 is SQVTM and CDR2 is ANQGSEA. This CDR3 is 15 amino acids long. Trimming took off 0 bases at V and 4 bases at J, with 15 bases between the two ends. The CDR3 loop is CSVEDQRRTVYGYTF. The DNA of the CDR3 is TGCAGCGTTGAAGATCAGAGGAGGACTGTCTATGGCTACACCTTC.

The gene calls are TRBV13 and TRBJ2-7; 8 bases match TRBD1. This CDR3 is built from 16 residues. The germline gives CDR1 PRHDT, CDR2 FYEKMQ (reference sequence). J was trimmed by 2 bases and V by 5 bases; bases with no gene match: 11. The CDR3 region is CASSPMDRVTPYEQYF. The CDR3 DNA reads TGTGCCAGCAGCCCCATGGACAGGGTGACCCCCTACGAGCAGTACTTC.